This entry concerns a single T cell receptor (beta chain). This CDR3 spans 16 amino acids. Trimming cost V 0 bases and J 8 bases; bases outside gene matches: 9. Germline-derived CDR1 and CDR2 are LGHNA and YNFKEQ. Using immunoSEQ multiplex PCR, the repertoire was profiled, and TCRdb retains in-frame clones only, with some absent. The repertoire consists of about 58,000 clones, with approximately 86% occurring once and the leading ten covering roughly 8%. The sample is drawn from a study of blood T cell repertoires in COVID-19. In the study overall: PBMCs, B-cell-depleted T cells, or T cells were the source of the cDNA or gDNA that made up the material.

This chain joins TRBV4-2 and TRBJ2-1; 8 bases match TRBD2. The TCR sequence derives from a woman aged 70-85 years with active COVID-19. Sequenced material: peripheral blood. CDR3 amino acids: CASSQDYRLAYDEQFF. For the CDR3, the DNA is TGTGCCAGCAGCCAAGATTACAGACTAGCGTATGATGAGCAGTTCTTC.